This TCR beta chain was retrieved from a study of Ad26.COV2.S vaccination and SARS-CoV-2 variants. In the study overall: Doses of Ad26.COV2.S were injected into muscle once or twice, 56 days apart.

Treatment indicated: 15 to 20 received Ad26.COV2.S at low or high dose, single or two shots; about 5 received placebo; per-sample allocation not given. Day 63 after the first vaccine or placebo injection was the time point for sampling. This CDR3 comprises 15 residues. CDR1 is SGHTA, CDR2 FQGNSA, per germline. V was pared by 1 base and J by 13 bases, with 5 bases of the junction left unmatched. On this clone itself: What it binds is not known.

Study-level findings and limits: Measurements of TCR breadth and depth may have given underestimates of the total T cell responses. Comparable non-spike TCR breadth was observed in vaccine and placebo recipients.

Profiled with immunoSEQ multiplex PCR; TCRdb holds only in-frame clones, not every one. Of over 350,000 clones in the sample, more than 85% were seen once. This rearrangement joins TRBV7-2 to TRBJ2-1, with 15 bases identical to TRBD2. This sequence was found in a person between 18 and 65 years old who received the Ad26.COV2.S COVID-19 vaccine or a placebo. The material was peripheral blood, obtained in a trial of Ad26.COV2.S vaccine versus placebo. CDR3 sequence: CASSLGTSGGVRQFF. The CDR3 DNA reads TGTGCCAGCAGCTTAGGGACTAGCGGGGGGGTACGTCAGTTCTTC.